Following are 28 T cell receptor beta chains from one sample sequenced in a study of T cell changes during pregnancy in multiple sclerosis. Here immunoSEQ multiplex PCR was the method, and the copy in TCRdb shows in-frame clones only, minus some. The sample shows around 92,000 clones, approximately 92% of them seen only once. The source material was peripheral blood, sampled in the first trimester of pregnancy. These receptors were collected from a female donor with multiple sclerosis, enrolled in a pregnancy study.

This clone was detected once. The V gene is TRBV9, the J gene TRBJ2-2; unclear D gene. With 0 bases removed from V and 1 base from J, the gap between germline ends came to 7 bases. This CDR3 region has 15 residues. Germline V gives CDR1 SGDLS, CDR2 YYNGEE. For the CDR3, the DNA is TGTGCCAGCAGCGTAGGGCAGGAGAACACCGGGGAGCTGTTTTTT. Its translation is CASSVGQENTGELFF.

This clone was observed a single time. The V and J genes are TRBV2 and TRBJ1-2; D possibly corresponds to TRBD1 (5 bases). CDR1 is SNHLY and CDR2 is FYNNEI in the germline V gene. The CDR3 contains 14 residues. V lost 3 bases to trimming and J lost 2 bases, with 10 bases between them. CDR3: CASSDTGANYGYTF. In nucleotides, the CDR3 is TGTGCCAGCAGTGATACAGGAGCAAACTATGGCTACACCTTC.

The J gene is TRBJ2-5, the V gene TRBV11-2, with a possible D match to TRBD1 (5 bases). V lost 5 bases to trimming and J lost 5 bases, with 12 bases between them. This CDR3 comprises 13 residues. Germline V gene lookup returns CDR1 SGHAT and CDR2 FQNNGV. CDR3 DNA: TGTGCCAGCAGCCCAGGGTTTGGGGAGACCCAGTACTTC. Residues: CASSPGFGETQYF. Drawing the rest from reference TRBV11-2 and TRBJ2-5, the complete variable domain is EAGVAQSPRYKIIEKRQSVAFWCNPISGHATLYWYQQILGQGPKLLIQFQNNGVVDDSQLPKDRFSAERLKGVDSTLKIQPAKLEDSAVYLCASSPGFGETQYFGPGTRLLVL.

The rearrangement joins TRBV30 to TRBJ1-6; TRBD1 matches 7 bases. The V segment lost 5 bases and the J segment 8 bases; nucleotides outside the gene matches: 9. Germline V gene data show CDR1 as GTSNPN and CDR2 as SVGIG (reference sequence). CDR3 size: 14 residues. DNA of the CDR3: TGTGCCTGGGAAACAGGGGTGCGGGATTCACCCCTCCACTTT. It translates to CAWETGVRDSPLHF.

The chain recombines TRBV18 with TRBJ2-1; 12 bases align to TRBD2. This CDR3 has 15 residues. CDR1 is KGHSH and CDR2 is LQKENI in the germline V gene. V trimming: 3 bases; J trimming: 3 bases; junction bases outside the gene matches: 0. The CDR3: CASSPTSGGYNEQFF. The CDR3, as DNA: TGTGCCAGCTCACCGACTAGCGGGGGCTACAATGAGCAGTTCTTC.

The chain has TRBV27 and TRBJ2-5, with 9 bases lining up with TRBD1. The CDR3 is made up of 15 amino acids. The J segment lost 5 bases and the V segment lost 8 bases, leaving 12 bases of the junction unmatched. Germline assignment: CDR1 MNHEY and CDR2 SMNVEV (reference sequence). The CDR3 region is CASQTGTGNGETQYF. DNA for the CDR3: TGTGCCAGCCAAACCGGGACAGGGAACGGTGAGACCCAGTACTTC.

The chain couples TRBV5-1 to TRBJ1-5; 8 positions agree with TRBD1. V lost 4 bases, J lost 4 bases, and 10 bases stayed unmatched. The length of the CDR3 is 16 residues. The germline V gene encodes CDR1 SGHRS and CDR2 YFSETQ. CDR3 nucleotides: TGCGCCAGCAGCCCGACCGGGACAGGACCTAATCAGCCCCAGCATTTT. Amino acid sequence: CASSPTGTGPNQPQHF.

The chain links TRBV6-1 to TRBJ1-3, with no clear D. This CDR3 comprises 14 residues. Trimming cost V 3 bases and J 0 bases, with 6 bases left between them. Germline CDR1 and CDR2: MNHNS and SASEGT. This CDR3 is CASSDERSGNTIYF. The CDR3 DNA is TGTGCCAGCAGTGACGAGCGCTCTGGAAACACCATATATTTT.

The rearrangement joins TRBV15 to TRBJ1-3, with a weak D call TRBD1 (6 bases). V was cut by 0 bases and J by 6 bases, with 12 bases left in between. Germline CDR1 is LNHNV and CDR2 is YYDKDF (reference sequence). The CDR3 sequence is 15 residues long. As DNA, the CDR3 is TGTGCCACCAGCAGAGATATAGGACAGACAAACACCATATATTTT. Translation gives CATSRDIGQTNTIYF.

The chain couples TRBV4-1 to TRBJ2-3; 8 bases map to TRBD1. Germline loops: CDR1 MGHRA, CDR2 YSYEKL. V gave up 1 base and J gave up 1 base; unmatched junction bases: 4. The CDR3 spans 16 residues. The CDR3 reads CASSQGADRGTDTQYF. CDR3 coding DNA: TGCGCCAGCAGCCAAGGGGCGGACAGGGGCACAGATACGCAGTATTTT.

The chain links TRBV19 to TRBJ2-1; no reliable D call. The germline V gene encodes CDR1 LNHDA and CDR2 SQIVND (reference sequence). The CDR3 is made up of 11 amino acids. The V end lost 8 bases, the J end lost 7 bases, and 9 bases lay between the germline ends. The CDR3 sequence: CASLPRNEQFF. The CDR3 DNA reads as TGTGCCAGTCTGCCCAGAAATGAGCAGTTCTTC. The variable domain in full, completed from reference TRBV19 and TRBJ2-1, reads DGGITQSPKYLFRKEGQNVTLSCEQNLNHDAMYWYRQDPGQGLRLIYYSQIVNDFQKGDIAEGYSVSREKKESFPLTVTSAQKNPTAFYLCASLPRNEQFFGPGTRLTVL.

The V call is TRBV5-1, the J call TRBJ1-3; no firm D call. The CDR3 is made up of 16 amino acids. The V gene lost 6 bases and the J gene lost 0 bases, with 16 bases spanning the gap. Germline loops: CDR1 SGHRS, CDR2 YFSETQ. CDR3 protein: CASIPAPGASGNTIYF. The CDR3 bases are TGCGCCAGCATTCCAGCCCCGGGAGCCTCTGGAAACACCATATATTTT.

This chain joins TRBV13 and TRBJ2-7; D gene ambiguous. Trimming cost V 5 bases and J 5 bases, with 4 bases left between them. The CDR3 extends over 10 amino acids. Germline lookup yields CDR1 PRHDT and CDR2 FYEKMQ (reference sequence). The CDR3 loop reads CASSRDEQYF. The CDR3 DNA reads as TGTGCCAGCAGCCGGGACGAGCAGTACTTC.

This rearrangement joins TRBV13 to TRBJ2-5; possibly TRBD1 for D (6 bases). Trimming removed 5 bases at V and 1 base at J, with 11 bases between. CDR3 length equals 14 residues. CDR1 and CDR2 (germline): PRHDT, FYEKMQ (reference sequence). CDR3 loop: CASSQRGGQETQYF. In DNA form, the CDR3 reads TGTGCCAGCAGCCAGAGAGGGGGCCAAGAGACCCAGTACTTC.

V and J are TRBV4-1 and TRBJ2-1; 9 positions agree with TRBD1. J lost 4 bases, V lost 4 bases, and 11 bases had no gene match. The length of the CDR3 is 17 residues. Germline CDR1 and CDR2: MGHRA and YSYEKL. CDR3 nucleotide sequence: TGCGCCAGCAGCCGAACTGTACAGGGGGCGAATTACAATGAGCAGTTCTTC. Protein: CASSRTVQGANYNEQFF.

This sequence joins TRBV11-3 and TRBJ2-2; TRBD1 is a possible D gene (6 bases). CDR1 and CDR2 from the germline V gene are SGHNT and YENEEA. The CDR3 runs 17 residues. With 0 bases removed from V and 4 bases from J, the gap between germline ends came to 15 bases. CDR3 sequence reads: CASSLDPGVDSTGELFF. The CDR3 nucleotides are TGTGCCAGCAGCTTAGATCCAGGGGTAGATTCCACCGGGGAGCTGTTTTTT.

The chain combines TRBV6-5 with TRBJ2-7; TRBD1 aligns across 9 bases. The CDR3 is 15 amino acids. CDR1 is MNHEY and CDR2 is SVGAGI in the germline V gene. Germline trimming cut 6 bases from V and 0 bases from J; bases unmatched to any gene: 6. The CDR3 sequence is CASSHGQGSSYEQYF. The CDR3 nucleotides read TGTGCCAGCAGCCATGGACAGGGGAGCTCCTACGAGCAGTACTTC.

The chain is built from TRBV7-3 and TRBJ2-2; D is perhaps TRBD2 (7 bases). With 2 bases removed from V and 6 bases from J, the gap between germline ends came to 13 bases. CDR1 is SGHTA, CDR2 FQGTGA, per germline. This CDR3 has 15 amino acids. CDR3 nucleotides: TGTGCCAGCAGCTTAGGGGGGGCCCGGGCCGGGGAGCTGTTTTTT. Its translation is CASSLGGARAGELFF. Variable domain in full (rest from reference TRBV7-3 and TRBJ2-2): GAGVSQTPSNKVTEKGKYVELRCDPISGHTALYWYRQSLGQGPEFLIYFQGTGAADDSGLPNDRFFAVRPEGSVSTLKIQRTERGDSAVYLCASSLGGARAGELFFGEGSRLTVL.

The gene calls are TRBV6-5 and TRBJ1-2; TRBD1 aligns across 8 bases. Looked up from germline, CDR1 is MNHEY and CDR2 is SVGAGI. After removal of 6 bases from V and 7 bases from J, the junction contained 13 bases not matched to a gene. The CDR3 totals 15 residues. The CDR3 loop reads CASSWTGLDPFGYTF. The CDR3 nucleotides are TGTGCCAGCAGCTGGACAGGGTTGGATCCTTTTGGCTACACCTTC.

This chain joins TRBV2 and TRBJ1-2, with TRBD1 as a possible D gene (5 bases). Between the trimmed V and J ends, which lost 6 bases and 2 bases, there was a span of 10 bases. This CDR3 spans 13 amino acids. Per the germline V gene, CDR1 is SNHLY and CDR2 is FYNNEI. The CDR3 DNA follows: TGTGCCAGCAGCCAAGGGGTGAACTATGGCTACACCTTC. Encoded protein: CASSQGVNYGYTF.

J is TRBJ2-1 and V is TRBV2, with TRBD2 matching over 8 bases. The V gene end was trimmed by 8 bases and the J gene end by 6 bases; junction bases not matched to a gene: 12. The length of the CDR3 is 15 residues. The V gene's germline CDR1 is SNHLY and CDR2 FYNNEI. In nucleotides, the CDR3 is TGTGCCAGCCAGAGCCAGCGGGGGTCCGCCAATGAGCAGTTCTTC. This codes for CASQSQRGSANEQFF.

This sequence joins TRBV5-1 and TRBJ1-1; D is undetermined. This CDR3 is 12 amino acids long. V was trimmed by 0 bases and J by 7 bases, leaving 7 bases between them. Germline V gene lookup returns CDR1 SGHRS and CDR2 YFSETQ. As DNA, the CDR3 is TGCGCCAGCAGCTTGGATGGGCTTGAAGCTTTCTTT. Protein sequence: CASSLDGLEAFF.

This chain uses TRBV6-5 with TRBJ2-3; D not resolved. V was cut by 4 bases and J by 5 bases, with 16 bases left in between. The germline CDR1 and CDR2 sequences are MNHEY and SVGAGI. The length of the CDR3 is 15 residues. For the CDR3, the DNA is TGTGCCAGCAGTTCCACGTTGGCGGTCAGAGATACGCAGTATTTT. Its translation is CASSSTLAVRDTQYF.

For the CDR3, the DNA is TGTGCCAGCAGCGGGGACAGGGAAAACGAAAAACTGTTTTTT. This sequence encodes CASSGDRENEKLFF. This chain links TRBV2 with TRBJ1-4, with TRBD1 identical over 9 bases. From germline, CDR1 is SNHLY and CDR2 FYNNEI. This CDR3 has 14 residues. The junction had 7 bases not matched to a gene; V was cut back by 6 bases and J by 8 bases.

This chain links TRBV28 with TRBJ2-1; 8 bases are a match to TRBD1. The CDR3 consists of 12 residues. Losses at the gene ends were 6 bases for V and 11 bases for J; bases not matched to a gene: 6. Germline V gives CDR1 MDHEN, CDR2 SYDVKM. In DNA form, the CDR3 reads TGTGCCAGCAGGTCCGACAGGGGACAGCAGTTCTTC. Translated: CASRSDRGQQFF.

The chain recombines TRBV5-1 with TRBJ2-5, with 12 positions matching TRBD1. CDR3 length equals 18 residues. CDR1 SGHRS and CDR2 YFSETQ come from the germline V gene. With V trimmed by 0 bases and J by 5 bases, 11 bases remained unmatched. This chain's CDR3 is CASSLGLTGTGGRETQYF. In nucleotides, the CDR3 is TGCGCCAGCAGCTTGGGTCTCACCGGGACAGGGGGCAGGGAGACCCAGTACTTC. The entire variable domain, with the rest obtained from reference TRBV5-1 and TRBJ2-5, is as follows: KAGVTQTPRYLIKTRGQQVTLSCSPISGHRSVSWYQQTPGQGLQFLFEYFSETQRNKGNFPGRFSGRQFSNSRSEMNVSTLELGDSALYLCASSLGLTGTGGRETQYFGPGTRLLVL.

This sequence joins TRBV7-3 and TRBJ2-1, with a possible D match to TRBD1 (6 bases). The germline V gene has CDR1 SGHTA and CDR2 FQGTGA. The CDR3 covers 14 residues. Trimming stripped 5 bases from V and 10 bases from J, with 18 bases between. CDR3 sequence: CASSPTTGNYEQFF. The CDR3 coding sequence is TGTGCCAGCAGCCCCACCACAGGGAACTACGAGCAGTTCTTC.

This clone was observed a few times. This chain connects TRBV11-1 to TRBJ2-7, with TRBD1 matching over 9 bases. The germline V gene has CDR1 SGHAT and CDR2 FQDESV (reference sequence). Trimming took 5 bases from V and 3 from J; bases not matched to a gene: 5. This CDR3 has 14 amino acids. CDR3 bases: TGTGCCAGCAGCCCGGGACAGGGATACTACGAGCAGTACTTC. Translation gives CASSPGQGYYEQYF.